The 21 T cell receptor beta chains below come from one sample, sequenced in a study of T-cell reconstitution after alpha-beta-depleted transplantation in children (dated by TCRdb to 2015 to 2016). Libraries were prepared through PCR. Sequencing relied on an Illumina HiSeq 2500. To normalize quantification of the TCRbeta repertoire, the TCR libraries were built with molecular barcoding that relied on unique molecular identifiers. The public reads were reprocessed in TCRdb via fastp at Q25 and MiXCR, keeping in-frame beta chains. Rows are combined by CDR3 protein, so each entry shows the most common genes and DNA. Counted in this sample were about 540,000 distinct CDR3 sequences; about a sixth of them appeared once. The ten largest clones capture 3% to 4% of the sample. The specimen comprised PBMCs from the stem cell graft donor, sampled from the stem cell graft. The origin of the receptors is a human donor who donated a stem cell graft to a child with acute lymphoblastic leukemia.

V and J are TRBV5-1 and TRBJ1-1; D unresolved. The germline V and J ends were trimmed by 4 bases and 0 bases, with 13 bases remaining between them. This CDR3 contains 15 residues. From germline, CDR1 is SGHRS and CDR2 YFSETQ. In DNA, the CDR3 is TGCGCCAGCAGCAACCAGGCAAACCTGAACACTGAAGCTTTCTTT. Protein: CASSNQANLNTEAFF.

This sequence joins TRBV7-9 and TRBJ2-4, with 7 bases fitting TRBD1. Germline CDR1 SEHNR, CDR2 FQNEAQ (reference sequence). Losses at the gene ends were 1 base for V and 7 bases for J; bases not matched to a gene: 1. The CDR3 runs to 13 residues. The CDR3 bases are TGTGCCAGCAGCTTAGGGACAGGCAACATTCAGTACTTC. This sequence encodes CASSLGTGNIQYF.

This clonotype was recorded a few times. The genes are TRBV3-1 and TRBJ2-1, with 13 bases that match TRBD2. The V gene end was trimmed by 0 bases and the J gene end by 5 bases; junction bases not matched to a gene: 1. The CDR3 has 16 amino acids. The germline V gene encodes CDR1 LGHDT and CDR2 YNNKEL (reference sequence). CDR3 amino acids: CASSQDGTSGDNEQFF. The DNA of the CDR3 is TGTGCCAGCAGCCAAGACGGGACTAGCGGGGACAATGAGCAGTTCTTC.

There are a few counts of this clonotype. CDR3 residues: CASTLQGSGSLSGNTIYF. CDR3 bases: TGTGCCAGCACCCTTCAAGGGAGCGGCAGCCTCTCTGGAAACACCATATATTTT. The chain has TRBV12-3 or TRBV12-4 and TRBJ1-3; D gene uncertain. The CDR3 totals 18 residues. V lost 7 bases, J lost 0 bases, and 22 bases lay in between.

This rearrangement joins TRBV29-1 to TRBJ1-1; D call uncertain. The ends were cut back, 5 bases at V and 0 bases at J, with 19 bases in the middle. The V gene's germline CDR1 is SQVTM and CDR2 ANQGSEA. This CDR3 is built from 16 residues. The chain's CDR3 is CSVFVAANVMNTEAFF. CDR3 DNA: TGCAGCGTTTTCGTCGCGGCAAACGTTATGAACACTGAAGCTTTCTTT.

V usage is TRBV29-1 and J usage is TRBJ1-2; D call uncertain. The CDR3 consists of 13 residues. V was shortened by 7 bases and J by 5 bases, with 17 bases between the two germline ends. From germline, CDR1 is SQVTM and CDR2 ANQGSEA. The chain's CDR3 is CSAYLHNRYGYTF. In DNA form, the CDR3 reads TGCAGCGCCTACCTACATAACAGATATGGCTACACCTTC. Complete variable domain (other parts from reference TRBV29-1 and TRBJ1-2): SAVISQKPSRDICQRGTSLTIQCQVDSQVTMMFWYRQQPGQSLTLIATANQGSEATYESGFVIDKFPISRPNLTFSTLTVSNMSPEDSSIYLCSAYLHNRYGYTFGSGTRLTVV.

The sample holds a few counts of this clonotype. Here the CDR3 reads CSALPSGPYEQYF. CDR3 nucleotides: TGCAGTGCGTTGCCTAGCGGGCCCTACGAGCAGTACTTC. The J gene is TRBJ2-7, the V gene TRBV20-1; TRBD2 matches at 8 bases. J lost 2 bases, V lost 6 bases, and 6 bases had no gene match. Germline V gene sequence: CDR1 DFQATT, CDR2 SNEGSKA (reference sequence). This CDR3 spans 13 amino acids.

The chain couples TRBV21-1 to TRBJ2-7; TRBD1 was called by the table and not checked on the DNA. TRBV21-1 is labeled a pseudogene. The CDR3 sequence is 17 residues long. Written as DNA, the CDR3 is TGTGCCAGCAGCAATCTTGGGGAGAGGACAAGGGGCTACGAGCAGTACTTC. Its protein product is CASSNLGERTRGYEQYF.

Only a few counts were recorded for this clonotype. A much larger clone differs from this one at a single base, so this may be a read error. The CDR3 loop reads CASTFLQGNTEAFF. The CDR3 DNA reads as TGTGCCAGCACTTTTTTACAGGGGAACACTGAAGCTTTCTTT. The rearrangement joins TRBV12-3 or TRBV12-4 to TRBJ1-1, with D possibly TRBD1 on 6 matching bases. V lost 7 bases to trimming and J lost 1 base, with 13 bases between them. The CDR3 totals 14 residues.

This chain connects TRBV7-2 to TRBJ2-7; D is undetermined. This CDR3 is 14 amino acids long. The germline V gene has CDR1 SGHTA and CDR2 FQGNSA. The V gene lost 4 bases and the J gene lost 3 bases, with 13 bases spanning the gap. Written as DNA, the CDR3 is TGTGCCAGCAGCTCTTACGAGCTAGTCTACGAGCAGTACTTC. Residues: CASSSYELVYEQYF.

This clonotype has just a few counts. The CDR3: CASSPGGPGWAEAFF. In DNA form, the CDR3 reads TGCGCCAGCAGCCCCGGCGGGCCGGGATGGGCTGAAGCTTTCTTT. J is TRBJ1-1 and V is TRBV5-1; D not resolved. The V gene's germline CDR1 is SGHRS and CDR2 YFSETQ. The V gene lost 4 bases and the J gene lost 6 bases, with 19 bases spanning the gap. The CDR3 sequence is 15 residues long.

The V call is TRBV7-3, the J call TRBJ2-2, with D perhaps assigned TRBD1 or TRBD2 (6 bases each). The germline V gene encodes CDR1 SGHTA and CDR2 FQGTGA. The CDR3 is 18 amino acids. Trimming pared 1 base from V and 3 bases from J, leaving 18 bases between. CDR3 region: CASSLIGPYGGDTGELFF. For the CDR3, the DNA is TGTGCCAGCAGCTTAATTGGCCCCTACGGGGGCGACACCGGGGAGCTGTTTTTT.

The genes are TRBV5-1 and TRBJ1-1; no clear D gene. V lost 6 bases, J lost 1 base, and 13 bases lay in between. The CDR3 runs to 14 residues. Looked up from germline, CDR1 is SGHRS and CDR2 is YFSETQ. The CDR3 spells CASTQFGENTEAFF. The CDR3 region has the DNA TGCGCCAGCACCCAATTCGGGGAGAACACTGAAGCTTTCTTT. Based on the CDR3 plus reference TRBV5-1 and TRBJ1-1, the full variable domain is KAGVTQTPRYLIKTRGQQVTLSCSPISGHRSVSWYQQTPGQGLQFLFEYFSETQRNKGNFPGRFSGRQFSNSRSEMNVSTLELGDSALYLCASTQFGENTEAFFGQGTRLTVV.

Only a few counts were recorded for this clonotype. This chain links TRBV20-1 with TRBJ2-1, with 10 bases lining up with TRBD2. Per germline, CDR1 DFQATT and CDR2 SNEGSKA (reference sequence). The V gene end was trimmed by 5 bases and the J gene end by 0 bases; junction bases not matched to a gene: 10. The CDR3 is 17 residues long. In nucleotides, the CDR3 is TGCAGTGCTGATAAGCGGGAGGGCCCGATCTCCTACAATGAGCAGTTCTTC. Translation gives CSADKREGPISYNEQFF.

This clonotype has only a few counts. CDR3 in DNA: TGTGCCAGCAGTGGGGACAGGGGTGGCACCGGGGAGCTGTTTTTT. Its protein is CASSGDRGGTGELFF. The genes are TRBV6-1 and TRBJ2-2, with 10 bases matching TRBD1. There are 15 residues in the CDR3. The V gene end was trimmed by 4 bases and the J gene end by 4 bases; junction bases not matched to a gene: 3. The germline V gene has CDR1 MNHNS and CDR2 SASEGT.

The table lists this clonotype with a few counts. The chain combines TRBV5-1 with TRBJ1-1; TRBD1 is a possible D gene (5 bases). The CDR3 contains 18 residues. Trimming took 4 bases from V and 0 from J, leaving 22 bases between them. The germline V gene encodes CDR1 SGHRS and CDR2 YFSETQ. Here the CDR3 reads CASSPYQDTEIMNTEAFF. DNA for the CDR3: TGCGCCAGCAGCCCGTATCAGGACACCGAGATTATGAACACTGAAGCTTTCTTT.

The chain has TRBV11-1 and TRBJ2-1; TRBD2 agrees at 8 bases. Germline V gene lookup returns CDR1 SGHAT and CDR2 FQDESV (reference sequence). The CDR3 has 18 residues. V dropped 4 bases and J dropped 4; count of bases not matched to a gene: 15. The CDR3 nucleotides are TGTGCCAGCAGCTCTTACTACGATCGAGCGGGAGCTTACAATGAGCAGTTCTTC. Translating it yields CASSSYYDRAGAYNEQFF. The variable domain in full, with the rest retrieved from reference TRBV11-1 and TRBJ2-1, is EAEVAQSPRYKITEKSQAVAFWCDPISGHATLYWYRQILGQGPELLVQFQDESVVDDSQLPKDRFSAERLKGVDSTLKIQPAELGDSAMYLCASSSYYDRAGAYNEQFFGPGTRLTVL.

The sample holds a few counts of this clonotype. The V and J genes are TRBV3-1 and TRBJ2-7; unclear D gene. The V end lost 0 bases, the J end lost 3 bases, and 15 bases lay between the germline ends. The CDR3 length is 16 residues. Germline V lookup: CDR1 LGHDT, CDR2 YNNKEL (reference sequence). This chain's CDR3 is CASSQDWAGILYEQYF. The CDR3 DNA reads TGTGCCAGCAGCCAAGATTGGGCCGGAATCCTCTACGAGCAGTACTTC.

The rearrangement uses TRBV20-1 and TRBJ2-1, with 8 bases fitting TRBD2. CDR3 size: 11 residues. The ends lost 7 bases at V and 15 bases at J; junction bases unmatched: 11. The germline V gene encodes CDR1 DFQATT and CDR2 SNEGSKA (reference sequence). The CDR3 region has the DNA TGCAGTGTCCCCCAAGGGACTAGGACGTTCTTC. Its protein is CSVPQGTRTFF.

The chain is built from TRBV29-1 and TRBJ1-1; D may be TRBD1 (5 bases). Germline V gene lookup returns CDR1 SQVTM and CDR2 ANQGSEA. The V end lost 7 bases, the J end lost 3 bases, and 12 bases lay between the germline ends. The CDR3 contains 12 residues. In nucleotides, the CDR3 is TGCAGCGCTGGGATAGGGGACACTGAAGCTTTCTTT. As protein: CSAGIGDTEAFF.

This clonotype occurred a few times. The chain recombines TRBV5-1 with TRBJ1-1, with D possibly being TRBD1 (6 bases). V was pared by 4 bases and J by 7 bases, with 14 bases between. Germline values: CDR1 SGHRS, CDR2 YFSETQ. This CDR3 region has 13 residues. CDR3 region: CASSVDSTLEAFF. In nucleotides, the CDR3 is TGCGCCAGCAGCGTGGACAGTACCCTTGAAGCTTTCTTT.